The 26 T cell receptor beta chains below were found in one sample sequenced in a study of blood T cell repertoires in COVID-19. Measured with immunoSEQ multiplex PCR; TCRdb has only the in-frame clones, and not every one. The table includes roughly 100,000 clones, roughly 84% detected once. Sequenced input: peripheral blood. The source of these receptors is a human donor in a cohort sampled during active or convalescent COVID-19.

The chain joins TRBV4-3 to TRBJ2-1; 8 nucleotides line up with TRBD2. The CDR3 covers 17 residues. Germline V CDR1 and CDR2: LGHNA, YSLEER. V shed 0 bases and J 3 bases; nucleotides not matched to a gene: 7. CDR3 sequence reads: CASSQEPGLGDYNEQFF. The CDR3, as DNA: TGCGCCAGCAGCCAAGAGCCGGGACTAGGAGACTACAATGAGCAGTTCTTC.

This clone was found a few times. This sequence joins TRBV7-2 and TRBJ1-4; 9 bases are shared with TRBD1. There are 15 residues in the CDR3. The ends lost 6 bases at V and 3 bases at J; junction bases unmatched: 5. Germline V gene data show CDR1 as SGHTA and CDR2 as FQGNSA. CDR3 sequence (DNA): TGTGCCAGCAGGGACAGGGGCCAAGCTAATGAAAAACTGTTTTTT. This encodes CASRDRGQANEKLFF.

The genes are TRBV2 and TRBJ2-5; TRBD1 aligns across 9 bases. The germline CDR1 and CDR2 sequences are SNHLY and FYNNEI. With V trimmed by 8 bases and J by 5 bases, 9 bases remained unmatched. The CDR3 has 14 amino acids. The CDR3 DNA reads TGTGCCAGCCGGGCCGGGACAGGGTGGGAGACCCAGTACTTC. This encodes CASRAGTGWETQYF.

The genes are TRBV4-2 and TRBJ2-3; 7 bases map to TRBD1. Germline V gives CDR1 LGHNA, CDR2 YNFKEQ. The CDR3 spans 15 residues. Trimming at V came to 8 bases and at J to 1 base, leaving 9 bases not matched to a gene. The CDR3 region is CASSPYGQGTDTQYF. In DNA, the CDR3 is TGTGCCAGCTCTCCGTACGGACAGGGCACAGATACGCAGTATTTT.

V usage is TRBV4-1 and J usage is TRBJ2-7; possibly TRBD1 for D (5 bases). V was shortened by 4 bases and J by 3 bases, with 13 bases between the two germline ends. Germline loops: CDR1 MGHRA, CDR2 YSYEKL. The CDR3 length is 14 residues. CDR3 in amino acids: CASSPSQGFYEQYF. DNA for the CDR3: TGCGCCAGCAGCCCTTCCCAGGGTTTCTACGAGCAGTACTTC.

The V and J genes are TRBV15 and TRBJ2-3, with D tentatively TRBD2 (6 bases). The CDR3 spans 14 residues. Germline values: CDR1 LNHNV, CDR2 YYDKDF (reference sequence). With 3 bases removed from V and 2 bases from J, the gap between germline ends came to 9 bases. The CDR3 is CATSRRGDTDTQYF. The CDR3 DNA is TGTGCCACCAGCAGGCGGGGAGACACAGATACGCAGTATTTT.

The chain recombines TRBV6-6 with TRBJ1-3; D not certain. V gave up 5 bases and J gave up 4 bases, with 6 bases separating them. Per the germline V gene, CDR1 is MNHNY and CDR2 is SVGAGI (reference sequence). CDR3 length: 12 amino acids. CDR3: CASSPRGNTIYF. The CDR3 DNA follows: TGTGCCAGCAGTCCCCGGGGAAACACCATATATTTT.

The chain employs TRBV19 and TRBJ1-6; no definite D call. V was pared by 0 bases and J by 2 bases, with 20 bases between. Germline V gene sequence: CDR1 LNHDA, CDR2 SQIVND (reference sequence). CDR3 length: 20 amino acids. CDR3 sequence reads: CASSIDAHLEASPYNSPLHF. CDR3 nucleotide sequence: TGTGCCAGTAGTATAGATGCTCACCTCGAGGCCAGCCCCTATAATTCACCCCTCCACTTT.

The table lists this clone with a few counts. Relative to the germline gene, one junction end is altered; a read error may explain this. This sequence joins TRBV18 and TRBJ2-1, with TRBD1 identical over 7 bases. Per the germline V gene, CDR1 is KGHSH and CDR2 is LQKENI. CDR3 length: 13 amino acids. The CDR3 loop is CASSPEPDRTQIF. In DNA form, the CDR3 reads TGTGCCAGCTCCCCAGAACCGGACAGGACTCAGATCTTC.

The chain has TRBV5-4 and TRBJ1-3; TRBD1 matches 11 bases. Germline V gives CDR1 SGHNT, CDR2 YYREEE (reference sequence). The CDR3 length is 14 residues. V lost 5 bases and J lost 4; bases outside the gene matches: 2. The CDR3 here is CASRGDRGGNTIYF. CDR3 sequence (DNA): TGTGCCAGCAGGGGGGACAGGGGGGGAAACACCATATATTTT.

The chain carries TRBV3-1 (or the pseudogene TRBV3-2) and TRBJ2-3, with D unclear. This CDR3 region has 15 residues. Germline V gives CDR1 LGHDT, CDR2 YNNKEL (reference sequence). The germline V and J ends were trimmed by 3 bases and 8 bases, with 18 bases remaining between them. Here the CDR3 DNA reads TGTGCCAGCAGCCACAACGTAGAAGAATTTGCTACGCAGTATTTT. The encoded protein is CASSHNVEEFATQYF.

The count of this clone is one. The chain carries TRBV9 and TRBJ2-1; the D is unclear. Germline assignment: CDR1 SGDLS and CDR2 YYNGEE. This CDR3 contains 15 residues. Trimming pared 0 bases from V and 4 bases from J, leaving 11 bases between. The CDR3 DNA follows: TGTGCCAGCAGCGTAGTGTCGGCGGTATACAATGAGCAGTTCTTC. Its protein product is CASSVVSAVYNEQFF.

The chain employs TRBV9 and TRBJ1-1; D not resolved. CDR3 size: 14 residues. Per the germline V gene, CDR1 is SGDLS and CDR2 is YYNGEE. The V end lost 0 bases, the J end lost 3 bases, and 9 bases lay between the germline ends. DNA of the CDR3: TGTGCCAGCAGCGTAGTTGGCAGCGACACTGAAGCTTTCTTT. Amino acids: CASSVVGSDTEAFF.

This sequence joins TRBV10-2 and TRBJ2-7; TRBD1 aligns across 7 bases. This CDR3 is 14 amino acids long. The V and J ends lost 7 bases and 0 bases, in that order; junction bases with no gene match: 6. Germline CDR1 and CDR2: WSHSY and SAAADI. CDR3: CASKRDSPSYEQYF. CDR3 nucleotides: TGCGCCAGCAAAAGGGACAGTCCCTCCTACGAGCAGTACTTC.

In DNA form, the CDR3 reads TGTGCCTGGAGCCGGACAGGCCAGCAGTTCTTC. It codes for CAWSRTGQQFF. The J gene is TRBJ2-1, the V gene TRBV30; TRBD1 agrees at 7 bases. Germline assignment: CDR1 GTSNPN and CDR2 SVGIG (reference sequence). J lost 11 bases, V lost 3 bases, and 4 bases had no gene match. The CDR3 loop spans 11 amino acids.

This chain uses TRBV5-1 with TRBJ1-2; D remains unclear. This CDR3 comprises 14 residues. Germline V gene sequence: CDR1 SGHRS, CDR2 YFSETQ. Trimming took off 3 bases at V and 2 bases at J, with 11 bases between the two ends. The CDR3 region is CASSSTTGNYGYTF. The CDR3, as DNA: TGCGCCAGCAGCTCAACGACGGGGAACTATGGCTACACCTTC. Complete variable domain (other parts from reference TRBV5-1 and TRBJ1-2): KAGVTQTPRYLIKTRGQQVTLSCSPISGHRSVSWYQQTPGQGLQFLFEYFSETQRNKGNFPGRFSGRQFSNSRSEMNVSTLELGDSALYLCASSSTTGNYGYTFGSGTRLTVV.

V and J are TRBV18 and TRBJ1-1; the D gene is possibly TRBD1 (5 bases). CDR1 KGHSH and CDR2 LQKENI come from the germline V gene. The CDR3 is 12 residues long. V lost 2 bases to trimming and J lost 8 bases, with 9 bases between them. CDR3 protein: CASSPTGREAFF. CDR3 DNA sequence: TGTGCCAGCTCACCAACAGGCCGAGAAGCTTTCTTT. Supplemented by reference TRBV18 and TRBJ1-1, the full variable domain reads NAGVMQNPRHLVRRRGQEARLRCSPMKGHSHVYWYRQLPEEGLKFMVYLQKENIIDESGMPKERFSAEFPKEGPSILRIQQVVRGDSAAYFCASSPTGREAFFGQGTRLTVV.

In nucleotides, the CDR3 is TGTGCCAGCAGTTTATCGGCAGGGGCCCCCTACGAGCAGTACTTC. Its translation: CASSLSAGAPYEQYF. The chain joins TRBV28 to TRBJ2-7; D perhaps matches TRBD1 (6 bases). The length of the CDR3 is 15 residues. Germline CDR1 is MDHEN and CDR2 is SYDVKM. V was cut by 1 base and J by 2 bases, with 12 bases left in between.

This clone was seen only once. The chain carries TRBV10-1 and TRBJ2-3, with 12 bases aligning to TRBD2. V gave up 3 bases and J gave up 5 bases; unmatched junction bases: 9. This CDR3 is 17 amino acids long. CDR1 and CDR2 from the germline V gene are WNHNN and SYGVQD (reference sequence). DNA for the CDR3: TGCGCCAGCAGTGAACATCTGACTAGCGGGGGTAAAGATACGCAGTATTTT. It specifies CASSEHLTSGGKDTQYF.

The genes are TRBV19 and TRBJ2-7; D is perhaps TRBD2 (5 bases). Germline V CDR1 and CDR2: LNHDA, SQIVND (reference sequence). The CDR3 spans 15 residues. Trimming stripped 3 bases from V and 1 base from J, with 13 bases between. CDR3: CASSIRPGLSYEQYF. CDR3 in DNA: TGTGCCAGTAGTATTCGGCCCGGACTTTCCTACGAGCAGTACTTC.

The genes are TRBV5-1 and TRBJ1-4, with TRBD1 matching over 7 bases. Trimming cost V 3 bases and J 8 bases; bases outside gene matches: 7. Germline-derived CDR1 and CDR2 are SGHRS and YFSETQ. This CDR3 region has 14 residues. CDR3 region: CASSSAQGDEKLFF. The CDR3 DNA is TGCGCCAGCAGCTCCGCCCAGGGGGACGAAAAACTGTTTTTT.

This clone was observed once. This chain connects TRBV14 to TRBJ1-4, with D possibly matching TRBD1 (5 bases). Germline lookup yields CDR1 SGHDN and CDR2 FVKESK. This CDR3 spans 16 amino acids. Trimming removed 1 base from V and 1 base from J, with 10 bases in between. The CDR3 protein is CASSQGSRVTNEKLFF. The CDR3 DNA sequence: TGTGCCAGCAGCCAAGGTTCCAGGGTAACTAATGAAAAACTGTTTTTT. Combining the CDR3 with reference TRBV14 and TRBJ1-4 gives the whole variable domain EAGVTQFPSHSVIEKGQTVTLRCDPISGHDNLYWYRRVMGKEIKFLLHFVKESKQDESGMPNNRFLAERTGGTYSTLKVQPAELEDSGVYFCASSQGSRVTNEKLFFGSGTQLSVL.

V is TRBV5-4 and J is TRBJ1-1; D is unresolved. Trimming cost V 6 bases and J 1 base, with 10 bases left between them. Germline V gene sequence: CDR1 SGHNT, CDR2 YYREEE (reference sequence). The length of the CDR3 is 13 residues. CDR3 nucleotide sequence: TGTGCCAGCACCTTCTCGCGGAACACTGAAGCTTTCTTT. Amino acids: CASTFSRNTEAFF.

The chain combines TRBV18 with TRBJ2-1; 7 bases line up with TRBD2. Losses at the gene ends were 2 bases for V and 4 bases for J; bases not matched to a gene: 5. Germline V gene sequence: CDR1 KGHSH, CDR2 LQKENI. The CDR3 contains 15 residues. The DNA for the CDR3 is TGTGCCAGCTCACCAGCCCGGGGGGAGTACAATGAGCAGTTCTTC. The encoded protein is CASSPARGEYNEQFF.

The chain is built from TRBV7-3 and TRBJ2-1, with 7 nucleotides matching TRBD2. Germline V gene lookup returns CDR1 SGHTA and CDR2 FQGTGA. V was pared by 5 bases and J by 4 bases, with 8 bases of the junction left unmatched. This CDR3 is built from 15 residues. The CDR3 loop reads CASSPRSGAYNEQFF. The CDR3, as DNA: TGTGCCAGCAGCCCCAGGAGCGGGGCATACAATGAGCAGTTCTTC.

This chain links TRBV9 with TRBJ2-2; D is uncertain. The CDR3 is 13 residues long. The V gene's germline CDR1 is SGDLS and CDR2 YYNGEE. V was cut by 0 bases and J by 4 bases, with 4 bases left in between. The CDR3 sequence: CASSVDLTGELFF. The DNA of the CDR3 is TGTGCCAGCAGCGTAGATCTCACCGGGGAGCTGTTTTTT.